One and the same sample provided the 20 T cell receptor beta chains below, sequenced in a study of response to subunit inactivated influenza vaccine. A single record per CDR3 protein comes from TCRdb applying MiXCR to the RT-PCR reads. The table lists 700,000 to 800,000 distinct CDR3 sequences, approximately 18% of them singletons, with roughly 10% in the top ten. Sample: PBMCs from blood, taken less than 6 days after vaccination. These receptors were collected from a man aged 45-65 years who received an inactivated influenza vaccine.

This clonotype was seen a handful of times. This rearrangement joins TRBV6-5 to TRBJ2-3; D is possibly TRBD1 (6 bases). V was cut by 2 bases and J by 4 bases, with 13 bases left in between. Germline V gene data show CDR1 as MNHEY and CDR2 as SVGAGI. The CDR3 contains 15 residues. The CDR3: CASSYEAGAADTQYF. Here the CDR3 DNA reads TGTGCCAGCAGTTACGAGGCAGGGGCGGCAGATACGCAGTATTTT.

This clonotype appeared a few times. The V call is TRBV20-1, the J call TRBJ2-3, with 11 bases identical to TRBD2. This CDR3 has 14 residues. Germline CDR1 is DFQATT and CDR2 is SNEGSKA (reference sequence). Germline trimming cut 6 bases from V and 2 bases from J; bases unmatched to any gene: 4. CDR3 nucleotide sequence: TGCAGTGCCATAGCGGGAGGGCCCACAGATACGCAGTATTTT. It is translated as CSAIAGGPTDTQYF.

This clonotype was counted ten times or more. The V gene is TRBV12-3 or TRBV12-4, the J gene TRBJ2-2, with TRBD2 matching 10 bases. The CDR3 has 16 amino acids. Losses at the gene ends were 6 bases for V and 3 bases for J; bases not matched to a gene: 7. As DNA, the CDR3 is TGTGCCAGCAGCACTAAGCGGGAGGGGGACACCGGGGAGCTGTTTTTT. As protein: CASSTKREGDTGELFF.

A few counts support this clonotype. This chain joins TRBV7-9 and TRBJ2-1, with D perhaps TRBD1 (6 bases). The CDR3 sequence is 16 residues long. Trimming pared 5 bases from V and 6 bases from J, leaving 20 bases between. Germline V gene data show CDR1 as SEHNR and CDR2 as FQNEAQ (reference sequence). In DNA, the CDR3 is TGTGCCAGCAGCCCCTCGGTCAGGGGTGGGATCAATGAGCAGTTCTTC. Amino acids: CASSPSVRGGINEQFF.

This sequence joins TRBV12-3 or TRBV12-4 and TRBJ2-2; TRBD2 agrees at 10 bases. The CDR3 loop spans 18 amino acids. V shed 3 bases and J 3 bases; nucleotides not matched to a gene: 10. The CDR3 sequence is CASSLGASGSRYTGELFF. CDR3 sequence (DNA): TGTGCCAGCAGTTTGGGCGCTAGCGGGAGTAGGTACACCGGGGAGCTGTTTTTT.

This chain joins TRBV2 and TRBJ2-7; 8 nucleotides match TRBD2. The CDR3 is 15 residues long. Per the germline V gene, CDR1 is SNHLY and CDR2 is FYNNEI. V was clipped by 6 bases and J by 6 bases; unmatched bases: 13. The CDR3 spells CASRRLAPWGVEQYF. CDR3 in DNA: TGTGCCAGCAGAAGACTAGCGCCATGGGGGGTCGAGCAGTACTTC.

This sequence joins TRBV20-1 and TRBJ2-3; D ambiguous. Per germline, CDR1 DFQATT and CDR2 SNEGSKA (reference sequence). Trimming left V 6 bases short and J 10 bases short, with 14 bases between. The CDR3 has 11 residues. CDR3 region: CSAPAYEAQYF. The CDR3 DNA reads as TGCAGTGCCCCCGCCTACGAAGCGCAGTATTTT.

This clonotype showed up just a few times. CDR3 nucleotide sequence: TGTGCCAGCAGTTACTCAGGGGCCCCGGCGTCGGGGCTGTACAATGAGCAGTTCTTC. Translation gives CASSYSGAPASGLYNEQFF. The V call is TRBV6-5, the J call TRBJ2-1, with D tentatively TRBD1 or TRBD2 (5 bases each). There are 19 residues in the CDR3. Germline V CDR1 and CDR2: MNHEY, SVGAGI. The ends were cut back, 0 bases at V and 4 bases at J, with 22 bases in the middle.

A few counts support this clonotype. The genes are TRBV7-9 and TRBJ1-3; D not resolved. V shed 4 bases and J shed 0 bases, with 7 bases lying between them. Germline CDR1 reads SEHNR; CDR2 reads FQNEAQ (reference sequence). The CDR3 is made up of 14 amino acids. The CDR3 sequence: CASSSIRSGNTIYF. CDR3 nucleotides: TGTGCCAGCAGCTCGATACGCTCTGGAAACACCATATATTTT.

V usage is TRBV6-2 or TRBV6-3 and J usage is TRBJ1-1, with D possibly TRBD1 on 6 matching bases. The CDR3 spans 12 residues. The germline CDR1 and CDR2 sequences are MNHEY and SVGEGT. V dropped 2 bases and J dropped 11 bases, with 12 bases sitting between them. For the CDR3, the DNA is TGTGCCAGCAGTTACCCCGGGACATCGGCTTTCTTT. It specifies CASSYPGTSAFF.

A few counts support this clonotype. The rearrangement uses TRBV29-1 and TRBJ1-1; 8 positions match TRBD1. Germline values: CDR1 SQVTM, CDR2 ANQGSEA. Unmatched junction bases numbered 7, after V lost 4 bases and J lost 6 bases. The CDR3 extends over 13 amino acids. The CDR3 loop reads CSVGSGGWSEAFF. CDR3 in DNA: TGCAGCGTTGGGTCAGGGGGCTGGTCTGAAGCTTTCTTT.

The chain joins TRBV28 to TRBJ1-1, with unresolved D. Germline-derived CDR1 and CDR2 are MDHEN and SYDVKM. There are 15 residues in the CDR3. Between the trimmed V and J ends, which lost 11 bases and 1 base, there was a span of 20 bases. CDR3 nucleotides: TGTGCCGCAAAATTCCGGCGGGGTACGAACACTGAAGCTTTCTTT. Protein product: CAAKFRRGTNTEAFF. Combining the CDR3 with reference TRBV28 and TRBJ1-1 gives the whole variable domain DVKVTQSSRYLVKRTGEKVFLECVQDMDHENMFWYRQDPGLGLRLIYFSYDVKMKEKGDIPEGYSVSREKKERFSLILESASTNQTSMYLCAAKFRRGTNTEAFFGQGTRLTVV.

V usage is TRBV11-2 and J usage is TRBJ2-7, with D possibly TRBD1 on 6 matching bases. The length of the CDR3 is 15 residues. The germline V gene encodes CDR1 SGHAT and CDR2 FQNNGV. V was shortened by 1 base and J by 2 bases, with 12 bases between the two germline ends. The CDR3 nucleotides are TGTGCCAGCAGCTTAGCTGGACAGTTGACCTACGAGCAGTACTTC. This codes for CASSLAGQLTYEQYF.

This clonotype appeared a few times. CDR3 bases: TGTGCCAGTGCCAGGGGAGAGACAGATACGCAGTATTTT. This sequence encodes CASARGETDTQYF. This chain uses TRBV12-3 or TRBV12-4 with TRBJ2-3; tentative D call: TRBD1 (6 bases). The CDR3 runs 13 residues. V shed 9 bases and J shed 3 bases, with 13 bases lying between them.

This clonotype turned up a few times. V usage is TRBV20-1 and J usage is TRBJ2-1, with 10 positions matching TRBD2. CDR3 length: 13 amino acids. Germline loops: CDR1 DFQATT, CDR2 SNEGSKA (reference sequence). The ends lost 4 bases at V and 7 bases at J; junction bases unmatched: 4. CDR3: CSAKREGLNEQFF. Here the CDR3 DNA reads TGCAGTGCTAAGCGGGAGGGCCTAAATGAGCAGTTCTTC.

The genes are TRBV5-1 and TRBJ2-1; TRBD2 agrees at 10 bases. This CDR3 region has 16 residues. V gave up 4 bases and J gave up 4 bases; unmatched junction bases: 8. The V gene's germline CDR1 is SGHRS and CDR2 YFSETQ. The CDR3 loop reads CASSAWTSGPYNEQFF. The DNA for the CDR3 is TGCGCCAGCAGCGCCTGGACTAGCGGTCCGTACAATGAGCAGTTCTTC.

This clonotype came up a few times. This sequence joins TRBV27 and TRBJ2-5; perhaps TRBD2 as D (6 bases). The ends were cut back, 2 bases at V and 5 bases at J, with 18 bases in the middle. From germline, CDR1 is MNHEY and CDR2 SMNVEV (reference sequence). The CDR3 sequence is 16 residues long. This chain's CDR3 is CASSLRAGRPGETQYF. CDR3 sequence (DNA): TGTGCCAGCAGTTTAAGGGCGGGGCGCCCTGGTGAGACCCAGTACTTC.

The V gene is TRBV6-2 or TRBV6-3, the J gene TRBJ1-2; possible D gene TRBD1, 5 bases. V lost 2 bases and J lost 4, with 14 bases in between. The length of the CDR3 is 15 residues. The germline V gene has CDR1 MNHEY and CDR2 SVGEGT. CDR3 residues: CASSYAGRSTYGYTF. In nucleotides, the CDR3 is TGTGCCAGCAGTTACGCGGGACGGTCTACCTATGGCTACACCTTC.

This clonotype has more than one count but fewer than ten. This sequence joins TRBV27 and TRBJ2-7; 9 nucleotides match TRBD2. CDR3 length: 15 residues. Germline V gene lookup returns CDR1 MNHEY and CDR2 SMNVEV (reference sequence). Germline trimming cut 8 bases from V and 5 bases from J; bases unmatched to any gene: 13. The CDR3 is CASGKLAGLVHEQYF. CDR3 DNA: TGTGCCAGCGGGAAACTAGCGGGTCTGGTCCACGAGCAGTACTTC.

This clonotype was found a few times. The chain joins TRBV6-5 to TRBJ2-3, with D possibly TRBD1 on 6 matching bases. The CDR3 has 16 residues. V lost 4 bases to trimming and J lost 1 base, with 15 bases between them. Germline CDR1 MNHEY, CDR2 SVGAGI. The CDR3 is CASSSAAGDRTDTQYF. The CDR3 nucleotides are TGTGCCAGCAGTTCGGCGGCAGGGGACCGCACAGATACGCAGTATTTT.